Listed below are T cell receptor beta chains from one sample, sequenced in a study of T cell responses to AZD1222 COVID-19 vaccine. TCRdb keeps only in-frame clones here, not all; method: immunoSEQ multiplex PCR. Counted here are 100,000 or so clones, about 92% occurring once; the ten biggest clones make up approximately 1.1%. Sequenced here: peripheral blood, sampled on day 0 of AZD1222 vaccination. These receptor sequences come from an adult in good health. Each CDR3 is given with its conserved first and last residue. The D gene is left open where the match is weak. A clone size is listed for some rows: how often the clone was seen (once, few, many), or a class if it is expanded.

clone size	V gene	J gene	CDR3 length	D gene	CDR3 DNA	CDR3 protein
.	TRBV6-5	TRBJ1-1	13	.	TGTGCCAGCCACCCGGTGGGGAGTACTGAAGCTTTCTTT	CASHPVGSTEAFF
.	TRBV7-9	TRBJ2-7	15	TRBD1	TGTGCCAGCAGCTTTCGGACAGGGAACCCCTACGAGCAGTACTTC	CASSFRTGNPYEQYF
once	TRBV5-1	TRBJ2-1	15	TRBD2	TGCGCCAGCAGCTATCTAGCGGGGGGGAACAATGAGCAGTTCTTC	CASSYLAGGNNEQFF
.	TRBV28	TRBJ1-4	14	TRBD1	TGTGCCAGCAGGGGTGACAGGGGAAATGAAAAACTGTTTTTT	CASRGDRGNEKLFF
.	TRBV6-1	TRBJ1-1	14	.	TGTGCCAGCAGTGAAGTGGAGAGAAACACTGAAGCTTTCTTT	CASSEVERNTEAFF
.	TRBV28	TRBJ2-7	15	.	TGTGCCAGCAGTTCCGGGTTGAGTACCTCCTACGAGCAGTACTTC	CASSSGLSTSYEQYF
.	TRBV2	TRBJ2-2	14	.	TGTGCCAGCAGTTACAGATTAGGGACCGGGGAGCTGTTTTTT	CASSYRLGTGELFF
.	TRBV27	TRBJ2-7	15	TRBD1	TGTGCCAGCAGCCGAGATCCGGGACAGGGCTACGAGCAGTACTTC	CASSRDPGQGYEQYF
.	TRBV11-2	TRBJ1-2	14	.	TGTGCCAGCAGCTTAGGGGTTTCTGGTAGTGGCTACACCTTC	CASSLGVSGSGYTF
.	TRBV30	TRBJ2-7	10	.	TGTGCCGCCTGGGGGGACGAGCAGTACTTC	CAAWGDEQYF
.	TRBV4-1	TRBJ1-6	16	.	TGCGCCAGCAGCCAAGAACTCAGCTCCTATAATTCACCCCTCCACTTT	CASSQELSSYNSPLHF
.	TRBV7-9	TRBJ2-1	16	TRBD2	TGTGCCAGCAGCTCCAGGGGACTAGCGGGGTACAATGAGCAGTTCTTC	CASSSRGLAGYNEQFF
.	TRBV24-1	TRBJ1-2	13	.	TGTGCCACCAGTAGCCGGGACAATTATGGCTACACCTTC	CATSSRDNYGYTF
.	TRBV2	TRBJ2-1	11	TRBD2	TGTGCCAGCAGGCGGGAGGCTGAGCAGTTCTTC	CASRREAEQFF
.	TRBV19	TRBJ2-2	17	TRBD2	TGTGCCGTCTTGGAGTCTAGCGGGAGGGCCAATGGCGGGGAGCTGTTTTTT	CAVLESSGRANGGELFF
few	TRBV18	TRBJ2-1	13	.	TGTGCCAGCTCACCCCCAGGGAGAAATGAGCAGTTCTTC	CASSPPGRNEQFF
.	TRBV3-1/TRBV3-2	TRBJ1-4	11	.	TGTGCCAGCAGAGTGAATGAAAAACTGTTTTTT	CASRVNEKLFF
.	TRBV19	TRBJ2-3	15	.	TGTGCCAGTAGTACAATCCGGGATCACACAGATACGCAGTATTTT	CASSTIRDHTDTQYF
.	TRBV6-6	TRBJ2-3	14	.	TGTGCCAGCACCCATCGAGGAGTCACAGATACGCAGTATTTT	CASTHRGVTDTQYF
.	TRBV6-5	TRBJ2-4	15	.	TGTGCCAGCAGTTACGCGAGGGTAGGGAAAAACATTCAGTACTTC	CASSYARVGKNIQYF
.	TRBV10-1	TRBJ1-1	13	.	TGCGCCAGCAGTGAGTGCGCTAAGGCGGAAGCTTTCTTT	CASSECAKAEAFF
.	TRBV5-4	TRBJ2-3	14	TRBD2	TGTGCCAGCAGCATCGGGAGGAGCACAGATACGCAGTATTTT	CASSIGRSTDTQYF
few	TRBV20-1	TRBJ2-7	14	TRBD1	TGCAGTGCTAGTTTACAGGGGGCTTCCTACGAGCAGTACTTC	CSASLQGASYEQYF
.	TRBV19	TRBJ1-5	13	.	TGTGCCAGTAGTATAGTAGCGACACGGGCCCAGCATTTT	CASSIVATRAQHF
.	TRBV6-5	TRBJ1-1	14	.	TGTGCCAGCAGTTACTCGAACCCCAACACTGAAGCTTTCTTT	CASSYSNPNTEAFF
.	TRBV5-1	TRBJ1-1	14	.	TGCGCCAGCAGCTTGGAACAGGGTGTTTCTGAAGCTTTCTTT	CASSLEQGVSEAFF
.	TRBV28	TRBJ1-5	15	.	TGTGCCAGCTCCCCCTGGCAGCGCCCATTGGAGCCCCAGCATTTT	CASSPWQRPLEPQHF
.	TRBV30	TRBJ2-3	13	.	TGTGCCTGGGGCCTAACAGGGTCGGATACGCAGTATTTT	CAWGLTGSDTQYF
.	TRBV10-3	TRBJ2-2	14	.	TGTGCCATCAGTGAAGAGCTAAACACCGGGGAGCTGTTTTTT	CAISEELNTGELFF
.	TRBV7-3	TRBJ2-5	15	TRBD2	TGTGCCAGCAGCAGCGCGGGACTAGCTGGGGAGACCCAGTACTTC	CASSSAGLAGETQYF
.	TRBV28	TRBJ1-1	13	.	TGTGCCAGCAGACGGACAGCGAACACTGAAGCTTTCTTT	CASRRTANTEAFF
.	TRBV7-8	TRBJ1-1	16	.	TGTGCCAGCAGCCCCCAGGGGCCGAGGGTAGACACTGAAGCTTTCTTT	CASSPQGPRVDTEAFF
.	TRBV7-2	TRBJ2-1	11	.	TGTGCCAGCAGCTTAAGCCATGAGCAGTTCTTC	CASSLSHEQFF
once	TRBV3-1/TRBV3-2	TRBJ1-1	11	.	TGTGCCAGCAGCACCCGTACTGAAGCTTTCTTT	CASSTRTEAFF
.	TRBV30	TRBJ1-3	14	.	TGTGCCTGGAGTGTGAGGGACACTAGAAACACCATATATTTT	CAWSVRDTRNTIYF
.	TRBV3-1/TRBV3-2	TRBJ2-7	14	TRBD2	TGTGCCAGCAGCCAGGGGCGGGGGGTCTACGAGCAGTACTTC	CASSQGRGVYEQYF
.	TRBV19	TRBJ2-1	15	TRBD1	TGTGCCAGTAACATAGGGACAGGCGCCTACAATGAGCAGTTCTTC	CASNIGTGAYNEQFF
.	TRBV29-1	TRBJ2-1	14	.	TGCAGCGTTGGGTTGTGGGGCGCCTACAATGAGCAGTTCTTC	CSVGLWGAYNEQFF
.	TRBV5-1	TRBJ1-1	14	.	TGCGCCAGCAGCTTGGATTGGGGAAACACTGAAGCTTTCTTT	CASSLDWGNTEAFF
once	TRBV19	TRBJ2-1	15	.	TGTGCCAGTAGTACGGGACACAGGGCCCCCAATGAGCAGTTCTTC	CASSTGHRAPNEQFF
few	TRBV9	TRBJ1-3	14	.	TGTGCCAGCAGACCCGGGACCTCTGGAAACACCATATATTTT	CASRPGTSGNTIYF
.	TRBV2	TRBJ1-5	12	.	TGTGCCAGCAGAGACCAGAATCAGCCCCAGCATTTT	CASRDQNQPQHF
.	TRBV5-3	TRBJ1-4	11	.	TGTGCCAGAATGACTAATGAAAAACTGTTTTTT	CARMTNEKLFF
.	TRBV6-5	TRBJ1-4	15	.	TGTGCCAGCAGTTGGGACCCAGCAACTAATGAAAAACTGTTTTTT	CASSWDPATNEKLFF
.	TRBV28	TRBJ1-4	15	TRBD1	TGTGCCAGCAGCTCCCCGACAGGGGGCGGTGAAAAACTGTTTTTT	CASSSPTGGGEKLFF
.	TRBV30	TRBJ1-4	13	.	TGTGCCTGGAGGGGGCGGGCCGATGAAAAACTGTTTTTT	CAWRGRADEKLFF
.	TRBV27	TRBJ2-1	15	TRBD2	TGTGCCAGCAGTCCCGGGACTAGCGGGGAGGGGGAGCAGTTCTTC	CASSPGTSGEGEQFF
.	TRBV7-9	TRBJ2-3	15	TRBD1	TGTGCCAGCAGCTCGGGACAGTCTAGCACAGATACGCAGTATTTT	CASSSGQSSTDTQYF
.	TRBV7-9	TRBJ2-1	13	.	TGTGCCAGCAGCTTAGTCGTTTACAATGAGCAGTTCTTC	CASSLVVYNEQFF
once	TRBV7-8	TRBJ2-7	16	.	TGTGCCAGCAGCTTATCAATGGGGCAGGGGGGCTACGAGCAGTACTTC	CASSLSMGQGGYEQYF
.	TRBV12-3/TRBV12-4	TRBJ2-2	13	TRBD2	TGTGCCAGCAGAAGACTAGCAACCGGGGAGCTGTTTTTT	CASRRLATGELFF
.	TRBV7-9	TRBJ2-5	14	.	TGTGCCAGCTTAAGACGGGACGGCCAAGAGACCCAGTACTTC	CASLRRDGQETQYF
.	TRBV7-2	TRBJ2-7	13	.	TGTGCCAGCAGCTTAGCGGCCGACTACGAGCAGTACTTC	CASSLAADYEQYF
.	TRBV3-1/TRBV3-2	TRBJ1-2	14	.	TGTGCCAGCAGCCAAGATCTCTGGAGCTATGGCTACACCTTC	CASSQDLWSYGYTF
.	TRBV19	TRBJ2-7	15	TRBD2	TGTGCCAGTATGGGGGCGACTAGCGGGGATCACGAGCAGTACTTC	CASMGATSGDHEQYF
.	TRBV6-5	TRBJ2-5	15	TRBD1	TGTGCCAGCAGAGACAGGGGTTCAACCCAAGAGACCCAGTACTTC	CASRDRGSTQETQYF
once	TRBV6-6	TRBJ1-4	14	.	TGTGCCAGCAGTTACACGGGGCTGAATGAAAAACTGTTTTTT	CASSYTGLNEKLFF
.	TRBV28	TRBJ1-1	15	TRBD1	TGTGCCAGCAGCTCTTCCGGGACAGCGAACACTGAAGCTTTCTTT	CASSSSGTANTEAFF
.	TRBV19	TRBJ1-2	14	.	TGTGCCAGTAGTCCTCAGACGCAGGGTGTCGGCTACACCTTC	CASSPQTQGVGYTF
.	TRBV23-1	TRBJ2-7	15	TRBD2	TGCGCCAGCAGTCCCCAGCGGGGCATCTCCTACGAGCAGTACTTC	CASSPQRGISYEQYF